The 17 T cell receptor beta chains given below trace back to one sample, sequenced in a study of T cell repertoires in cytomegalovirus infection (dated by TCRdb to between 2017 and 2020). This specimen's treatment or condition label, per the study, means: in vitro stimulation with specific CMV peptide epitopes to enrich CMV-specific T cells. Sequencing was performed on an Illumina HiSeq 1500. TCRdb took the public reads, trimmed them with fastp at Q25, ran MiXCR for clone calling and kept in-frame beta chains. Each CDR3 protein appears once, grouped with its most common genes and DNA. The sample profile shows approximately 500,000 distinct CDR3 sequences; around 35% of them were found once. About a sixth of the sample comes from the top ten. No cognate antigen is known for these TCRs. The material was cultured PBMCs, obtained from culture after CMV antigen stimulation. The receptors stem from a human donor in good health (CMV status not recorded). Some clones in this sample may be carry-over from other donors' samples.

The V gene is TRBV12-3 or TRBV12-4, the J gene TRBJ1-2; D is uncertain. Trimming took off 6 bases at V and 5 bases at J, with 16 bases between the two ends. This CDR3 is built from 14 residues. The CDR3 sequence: CASRRGNSRYGYTF. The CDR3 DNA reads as TGTGCCAGCAGGCGCGGGAACTCGAGATATGGCTACACCTTC.

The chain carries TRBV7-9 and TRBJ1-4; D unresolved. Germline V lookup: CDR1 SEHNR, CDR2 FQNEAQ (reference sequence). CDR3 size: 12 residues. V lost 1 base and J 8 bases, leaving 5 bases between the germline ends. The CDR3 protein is CASSLGSEKLFF. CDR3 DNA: TGTGCCAGCAGCTTAGGGTCGGAAAAACTGTTTTTT.

CDR3 DNA sequence: TGTGCCAGCAGTTACTTGGGGGCGATGAACACTGAAGCTTTCTTT. Its protein product is CASSYLGAMNTEAFF. This chain joins TRBV6-2 or TRBV6-3 and TRBJ1-1; possible D gene TRBD1, 6 bases. The CDR3 covers 15 residues. V was clipped by 1 base and J by 0 bases, with 9 bases between them. The germline CDR1 and CDR2 sequences are MNHEY and SVGEGT.

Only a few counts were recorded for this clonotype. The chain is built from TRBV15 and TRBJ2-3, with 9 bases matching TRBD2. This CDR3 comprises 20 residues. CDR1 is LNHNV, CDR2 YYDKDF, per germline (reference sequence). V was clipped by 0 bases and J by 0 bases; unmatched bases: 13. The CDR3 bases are TGTGCCACCAGCAGAGATCGGCGGGAGGGCCCGACTCCTAGCACAGATACGCAGTATTTT. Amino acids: CATSRDRREGPTPSTDTQYF.

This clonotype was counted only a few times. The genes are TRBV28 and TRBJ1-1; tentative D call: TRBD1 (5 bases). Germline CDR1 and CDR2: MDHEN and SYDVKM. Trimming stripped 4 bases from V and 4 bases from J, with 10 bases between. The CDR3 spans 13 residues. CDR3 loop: CASSSLTVTEAFF. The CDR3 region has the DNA TGTGCCAGCAGTTCTTTGACAGTCACTGAAGCTTTCTTT.

CDR3 sequence reads: CASSITESYGYTF. CDR3 bases: TGTGCCAGTAGTATCACAGAATCCTATGGCTACACCTTC. This rearrangement joins TRBV19 to TRBJ1-2; D not certain. V lost 3 bases and J lost 4, with 9 bases in between. The germline CDR1 and CDR2 sequences are LNHDA and SQIVND (reference sequence). This CDR3 is built from 13 residues.

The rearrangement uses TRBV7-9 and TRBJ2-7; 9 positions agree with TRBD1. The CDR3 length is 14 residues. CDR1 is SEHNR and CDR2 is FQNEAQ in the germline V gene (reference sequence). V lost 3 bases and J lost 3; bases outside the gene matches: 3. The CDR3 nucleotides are TGTGCCAGCAGCTTGGGACAGGGCGGCTACGAGCAGTACGTC. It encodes CASSLGQGGYEQYV.

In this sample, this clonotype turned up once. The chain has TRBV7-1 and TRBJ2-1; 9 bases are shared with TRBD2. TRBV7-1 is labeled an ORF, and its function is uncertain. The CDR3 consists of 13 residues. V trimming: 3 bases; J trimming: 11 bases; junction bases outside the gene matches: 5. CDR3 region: CASSSGTSRKQFF. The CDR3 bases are TGTGCCAGCAGCTCTGGGACTAGCAGAAAGCAGTTCTTC.

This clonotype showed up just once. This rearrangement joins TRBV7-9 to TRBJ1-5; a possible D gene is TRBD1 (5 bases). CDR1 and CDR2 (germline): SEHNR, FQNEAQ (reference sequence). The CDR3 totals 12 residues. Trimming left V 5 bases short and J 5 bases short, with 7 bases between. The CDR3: CASSDSYQPQHF. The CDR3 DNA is TGTGCCAGCAGCGACAGTTATCAGCCCCAGCATTTT.

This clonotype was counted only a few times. The CDR3 DNA follows: TGTGCCAGCAGTTTTGGGGACGTCGGGACCCAGTACTTC. This gives the protein CASSFGDVGTQYF. The V call is TRBV12-3 or TRBV12-4, the J call TRBJ2-5, with D possibly being TRBD1 or TRBD2 (5 bases each). The CDR3 loop spans 13 amino acids. Trimming took off 3 bases at V and 7 bases at J, with 12 bases between the two ends.

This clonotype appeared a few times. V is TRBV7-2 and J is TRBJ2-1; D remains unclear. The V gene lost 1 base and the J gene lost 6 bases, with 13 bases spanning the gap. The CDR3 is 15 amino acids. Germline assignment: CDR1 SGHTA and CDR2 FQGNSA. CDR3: CASSLGQVYRNEQFF. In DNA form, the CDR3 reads TGTGCCAGCAGCTTAGGTCAGGTATATCGCAATGAGCAGTTCTTC.

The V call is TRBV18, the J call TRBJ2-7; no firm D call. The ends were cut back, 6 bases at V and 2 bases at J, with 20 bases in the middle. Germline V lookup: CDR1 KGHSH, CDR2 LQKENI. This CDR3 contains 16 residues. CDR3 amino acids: CASSPVGPPSPYEQYF. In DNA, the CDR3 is TGTGCCAGCTCCCCCGTGGGTCCTCCGTCCCCCTACGAGCAGTACTTC.

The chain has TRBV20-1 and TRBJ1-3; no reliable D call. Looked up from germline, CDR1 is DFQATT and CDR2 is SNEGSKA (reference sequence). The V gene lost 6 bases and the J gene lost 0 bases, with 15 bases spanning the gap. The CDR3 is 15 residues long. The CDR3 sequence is CSAPTASDSGNTIYF. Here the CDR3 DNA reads TGCAGTGCCCCAACCGCATCCGACTCTGGAAACACCATATATTTT.

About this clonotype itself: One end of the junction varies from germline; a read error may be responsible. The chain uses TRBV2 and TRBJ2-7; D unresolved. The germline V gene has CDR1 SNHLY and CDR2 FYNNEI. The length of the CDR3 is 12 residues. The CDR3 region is CASHLSSHEQYF. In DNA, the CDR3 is TGTGCCAGCCACCTTAGCTCCCACGAGCAGTACTTC.

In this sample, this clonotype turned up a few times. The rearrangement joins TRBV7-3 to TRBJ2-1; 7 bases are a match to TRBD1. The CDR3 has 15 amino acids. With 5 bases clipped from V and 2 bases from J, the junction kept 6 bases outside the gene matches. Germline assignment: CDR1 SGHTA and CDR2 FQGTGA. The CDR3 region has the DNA TGTGCCAGCAGCCCCGGACAGGAAACCTACAATGAGCAGTTCTTC. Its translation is CASSPGQETYNEQFF.

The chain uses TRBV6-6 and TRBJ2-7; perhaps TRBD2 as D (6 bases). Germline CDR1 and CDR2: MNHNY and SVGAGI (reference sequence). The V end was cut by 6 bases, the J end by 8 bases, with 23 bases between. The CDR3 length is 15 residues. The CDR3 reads CASSPTGTSSYKQYV. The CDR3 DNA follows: TGTGCCAGCAGCCCGACCGGGACTTCTTCTTACAAGCAGTACGTC.

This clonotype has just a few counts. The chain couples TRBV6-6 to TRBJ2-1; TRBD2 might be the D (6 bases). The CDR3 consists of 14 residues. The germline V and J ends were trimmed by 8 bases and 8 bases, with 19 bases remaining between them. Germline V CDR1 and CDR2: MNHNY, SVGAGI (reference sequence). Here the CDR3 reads CASLGSGLRDEQFF. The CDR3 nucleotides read TGTGCCAGCCTTGGTAGCGGACTGAGGGATGAGCAGTTCTTC.